This is a list of T cell receptor beta chains from one sample in a study of T cell responses to AZD1222 COVID-19 vaccine. Clones were read by immunoSEQ multiplex PCR, and TCRdb kept only the in-frame ones, dropping some. Of 100,000 to 150,000 clones in the sample, around 94% were seen once. Sequences were derived from peripheral blood, sampled on day 0 of AZD1222 vaccination. The source of these receptors is an adult in good health. Each CDR3 is given with its conserved first and last residue. A D gene is named only where the DNA matches it firmly. Only some rows state a clone size, as once, few, many or a class for expanded clones.

v_call	clone_size	j_call	d_call	cdr3_aa	cdr3_nt
TRBV5-4	NA	TRBJ1-2	TRBD1	CASSSGQGIGGYTF	TGTGCCAGCAGTTCCGGACAGGGGATAGGGGGCTACACCTTC
TRBV6-5	NA	TRBJ1-2	NA	CASSYRDYGYTF	TGTGCCAGCAGTTACAGGGACTATGGCTACACCTTC
TRBV9	NA	TRBJ2-3	NA	CASSGATSGGTDTQYF	TGTGCCAGCAGCGGAGCTACTAGTGGAGGGACAGATACGCAGTATTTT
TRBV27	NA	TRBJ2-7	TRBD1	CASSFWDRVAYEQYF	TGTGCCAGCAGTTTTTGGGACAGGGTGGCCTACGAGCAGTACTTC
TRBV28	NA	TRBJ2-7	NA	CASKVAVSDEEQYF	TGTGCCAGTAAGGTCGCAGTTTCCGATGAGGAGCAGTACTTC
TRBV4-1	NA	TRBJ1-1	NA	CASSQTGNTEAFF	TGCGCCAGCAGCCAAACAGGGAACACTGAAGCTTTCTTT
TRBV4-2	NA	TRBJ2-4	TRBD2	CASSQLAGGPLYF	TGTGCCAGCAGCCAATTAGCGGGAGGGCCCTTGTACTTC
TRBV19	NA	TRBJ1-1	TRBD1	CASGDRENTEAFF	TGTGCCAGCGGGGACAGGGAGAACACTGAAGCTTTCTTT
TRBV28	NA	TRBJ2-1	TRBD2	CASSWTSPHNEQFF	TGTGCCAGCAGTTGGACTAGTCCCCACAATGAGCAGTTCTTC
TRBV30	once	TRBJ2-7	TRBD2	CAWTSGRVFPYYEQYF	TGTGCCTGGACTAGCGGGAGGGTGTTCCCATACTACGAGCAGTACTTC
TRBV2	NA	TRBJ1-2	NA	CASNGEGLNGYTF	TGTGCCAGCAATGGGGAGGGCCTGAATGGCTACACCTTC
TRBV5-1	NA	TRBJ2-1	NA	CASSLTDSSYNEQFF	TGCGCCAGCAGCTTGACAGATAGCTCCTACAATGAGCAGTTCTTC
TRBV7-2	NA	TRBJ2-1	TRBD2	CASSLAFGGRAVNEQFF	TGTGCCAGCAGCTTAGCTTTCGGCGGGAGGGCAGTGAATGAGCAGTTCTTC
TRBV7-2	NA	TRBJ2-5	NA	CASSSGWGGQETQYF	TGTGCCAGCAGCTCAGGGTGGGGAGGACAAGAGACCCAGTACTTC
TRBV19	NA	TRBJ1-1	NA	CASSIADPYTEAFF	TGTGCCAGTAGTATTGCTGACCCCTACACTGAAGCTTTCTTT
TRBV19	NA	TRBJ1-1	TRBD1	CASSISGGVIAEAFF	TGTGCCAGTAGTATTTCAGGGGGGGTCATCGCTGAAGCTTTCTTT